The 32 T cell receptor beta chains given below trace back to one sample, sequenced in a study of blood T cell repertoires in COVID-19. Generated by immunoSEQ multiplex PCR, the TCRdb table keeps only in-frame clones and is missing some. The sample includes 140,000 or so clones, more than 75% of them seen just once. The source material was peripheral blood. Receptors were obtained from a human donor in a cohort sampled during active COVID-19.

The chain is built from TRBV9 and TRBJ1-4; D might be TRBD1 (5 bases). V lost 1 base and J lost 7, with 14 bases in between. Germline V CDR1 and CDR2: SGDLS, YYNGEE. This CDR3 is 15 amino acids long. The chain's CDR3 is CASSVLDSDGEKLFF. The DNA of the CDR3 is TGTGCCAGCAGCGTACTTGACAGCGATGGTGAAAAACTGTTTTTT.

CDR3 protein: CSVGGTVSDTQYF. The CDR3 DNA reads as TGCAGCGTTGGGGGGACAGTATCCGATACGCAGTATTTT. The chain uses TRBV29-1 and TRBJ2-3, with TRBD1 matching 7 bases. Germline CDR1 is SQVTM and CDR2 is ANQGSEA. CDR3 length equals 13 residues. J was trimmed by 6 bases and V by 4 bases; bases with no gene match: 7.

The chain combines TRBV12-3 or TRBV12-4 with TRBJ1-1; the D is unclear. This CDR3 is built from 12 residues. The germline V and J ends were trimmed by 8 bases and 4 bases, with 11 bases remaining between them. DNA for the CDR3: TGTGCCAGCTCCCGGGTGGCCACTGAAGCTTTCTTT. Amino acids: CASSRVATEAFF.

The chain carries TRBV6-6 and TRBJ1-1; 7 bases match TRBD1. After removal of 6 bases from V and 1 base from J, the junction contained 5 bases not matched to a gene. Looked up from germline, CDR1 is MNHNY and CDR2 is SVGAGI (reference sequence). The CDR3 loop spans 14 amino acids. DNA for the CDR3: TGTGCCAGCAGAGAGACAGGGACGAACACTGAAGCTTTCTTT. Its translation: CASRETGTNTEAFF.

CDR3 in amino acids: CATGEPQETQYF. DNA of the CDR3: TGTGCGACCGGGGAGCCACAAGAGACCCAGTACTTC. The chain is built from TRBV2 and TRBJ2-5, with a tentative D call TRBD2 (5 bases). Germline V gives CDR1 SNHLY, CDR2 FYNNEI. The CDR3 spans 12 residues.

This chain joins TRBV5-6 and TRBJ2-5; weak D call: TRBD2 (6 bases). The CDR3 has 13 residues. Germline V gives CDR1 SGHDT, CDR2 YYEEEE. Trimming stripped 3 bases from V and 3 bases from J, with 9 bases between. The CDR3 loop reads CASSWAGKETQYF. CDR3 nucleotide sequence: TGTGCCAGCAGCTGGGCGGGAAAAGAGACCCAGTACTTC.

This clone was seen a handful of times. Written as DNA, the CDR3 is TGTGCCAGCAGCTTGGCCCTATACCCCGCGGAGCTGTTTTTT. Residues: CASSLALYPAELFF. The chain is built from TRBV5-4 and TRBJ2-2; no clear D gene. Germline V gene lookup returns CDR1 SGHNT and CDR2 YYREEE (reference sequence). V lost 0 bases and J lost 10, with 13 bases in between. There are 14 residues in the CDR3. Supplemented by reference TRBV5-4 and TRBJ2-2, the full variable domain reads ETGVTQSPTHLIKTRGQQVTLRCSSQSGHNTVSWYQQALGQGPQFIFQYYREEENGRGNFPPRFSGLQFPNYSSELNVNALELDDSALYLCASSLALYPAELFFGEGSRLTVL.

The rearrangement joins TRBV11-1 to TRBJ1-2, with unresolved D. The germline V gene encodes CDR1 SGHAT and CDR2 FQDESV (reference sequence). The length of the CDR3 is 13 residues. V lost 2 bases to trimming and J lost 5 bases, with 9 bases between them. CDR3 protein: CASSLLGEYGYTF. DNA of the CDR3: TGTGCCAGCAGCTTATTAGGAGAGTATGGCTACACCTTC.

Here the CDR3 reads CASRGTGEEFVALHF. CDR3 coding DNA: TGTGCCAGCAGGGGGACAGGGGAAGAATTCGTGGCCCTCCACTTT. V usage is TRBV28 and J usage is TRBJ1-6; TRBD1 aligns across 10 bases. There are 15 residues in the CDR3. V shed 6 bases and J 14 bases; nucleotides not matched to a gene: 13. Germline V gene lookup returns CDR1 MDHEN and CDR2 SYDVKM.

V is TRBV7-3 and J is TRBJ2-3; D call uncertain. Trimming took 3 bases from V and 1 from J, leaving 8 bases between them. The CDR3 has 14 amino acids. Germline lookup yields CDR1 SGHTA and CDR2 FQGTGA. CDR3 DNA: TGTGCCAGCAGCTTCTCTCGGGGCACAGATACGCAGTATTTT. Amino acids: CASSFSRGTDTQYF.

The rearrangement joins TRBV6-5 to TRBJ1-3; TRBD1 matches at 8 bases. The CDR3 runs 14 residues. The germline V gene encodes CDR1 MNHEY and CDR2 SVGAGI. CDR3 amino acids: CAARLQGGGNTIYF. The CDR3 DNA follows: TGTGCGGCGAGACTACAGGGGGGCGGAAACACCATATATTTT.

As concerns this clone: One junction end disagrees with the germline gene, perhaps due to a read error. At the DNA level, this CDR3 is encoded by other sequences in the same sample as well. V usage is TRBV6-5 and J usage is TRBJ1-5; TRBD1 matches at 7 bases. Germline V gene sequence: CDR1 MNHEY, CDR2 SVGAGI. CDR3 length: 15 residues. CDR3 sequence (DNA): TGTGCCAGTAGTTACTCGAGTACAGGGGCGCAGCCCCAGCATTTT. Translated: CASSYSSTGAQPQHF.

The rearrangement links TRBV19 to TRBJ1-5, with a possible D match to TRBD1 (6 bases). V was pared by 7 bases and J by 4 bases, with 14 bases between. The CDR3 is 14 amino acids. The germline gives CDR1 LNHDA, CDR2 SQIVND (reference sequence). Here the CDR3 DNA reads TGTGCCAGTACCTTTGGGACACTTAATCAGCCCCAGCATTTT. Encoded protein: CASTFGTLNQPQHF.

The V and J genes are TRBV12-3 or TRBV12-4 and TRBJ2-3, with TRBD2 as a possible D gene (6 bases). The CDR3 is made up of 11 amino acids. Trimming left V 6 bases short and J 11 bases short, with 12 bases between. CDR3 DNA: TGTGCCAGCAGCCCCGGACTAAAGCAGTATTTT. Protein: CASSPGLKQYF.

The rearrangement links TRBV6-5 to TRBJ2-3; TRBD2 aligns across 7 bases. The trim removed 4 bases at V and 0 bases at J, leaving 4 bases unmatched. CDR1 MNHEY and CDR2 SVGAGI come from the germline V gene. The CDR3 runs 15 residues. The CDR3 here is CASSFGLGSTDTQYF. In nucleotides, the CDR3 is TGTGCCAGCAGTTTCGGACTAGGGAGCACAGATACGCAGTATTTT.

This clone was seen only once. The genes are TRBV9 and TRBJ2-3; 7 positions match TRBD2. J lost 1 base, V lost 2 bases, and 13 bases had no gene match. Germline assignment: CDR1 SGDLS and CDR2 YYNGEE. The CDR3 has 18 amino acids. DNA for the CDR3: TGTGCCAGCAGCGTGGCGGGCTTGCGGGAGAGGGGCACAGATACGCAGTATTTT. Translating it yields CASSVAGLRERGTDTQYF.

The chain carries TRBV10-1 and TRBJ2-7; no reliable D call. This CDR3 spans 17 amino acids. V was cut by 10 bases and J by 4 bases, with 29 bases left in between. Germline V gene data show CDR1 as WNHNN and CDR2 as SYGVQD (reference sequence). CDR3 in DNA: TGCGCCATCCCAAAGGAGAAAGTTACCATACCGTCTTACGAGCAGTACGTC. As protein: CAIPKEKVTIPSYEQYV.

In nucleotides, the CDR3 is TGTGCCAGCAGCAGGATATTCGATACGCAGTATTTT. It is translated as CASSRIFDTQYF. The V call is TRBV12-3 or TRBV12-4, the J call TRBJ2-3, with unresolved D. Trimming took 6 bases from V and 6 from J, leaving 10 bases between them. The CDR3 extends over 12 amino acids.

This clone appeared a few times. This rearrangement joins TRBV11-2 to TRBJ2-2; D not certain. CDR1 SGHAT and CDR2 FQNNGV come from the germline V gene. The CDR3 is 13 amino acids. Trimming took off 2 bases at V and 6 bases at J, with 7 bases between the two ends. Here the CDR3 reads CASSLKRSGELFF. As DNA, the CDR3 is TGTGCCAGCAGCTTAAAGAGGTCCGGGGAGCTGTTTTTT.

The chain combines TRBV30 with TRBJ2-3; TRBD2 matches at 13 bases. Per the germline V gene, CDR1 is GTSNPN and CDR2 is SVGIG (reference sequence). The CDR3 runs 15 residues. J was trimmed by 4 bases and V by 3 bases; bases with no gene match: 4. The CDR3 is CAWSGTSGNADTQYF. The CDR3 region has the DNA TGTGCCTGGAGCGGGACTAGCGGGAACGCAGATACGCAGTATTTT.

This chain uses TRBV5-1 with TRBJ1-5; 7 positions match TRBD1. Germline V gene data show CDR1 as SGHRS and CDR2 as YFSETQ. V was pared by 0 bases and J by 7 bases, with 7 bases of the junction left unmatched. There are 15 residues in the CDR3. The CDR3 DNA is TGCGCCAGCAGCTTGGGGGGACCAGGGGGGCAGCCCCAGCATTTT. This gives the protein CASSLGGPGGQPQHF.

This clone was seen more than once but under ten times. The chain is built from TRBV28 and TRBJ2-5; 10 bases are shared with TRBD2. This CDR3 is built from 18 residues. Germline V gene lookup returns CDR1 MDHEN and CDR2 SYDVKM. Trimming took 6 bases from V and 1 from J; bases not matched to a gene: 14. CDR3 amino acids: CASRTDLGTSALQETQYF. In DNA, the CDR3 is TGTGCCAGCAGGACCGATCTTGGGACTAGCGCCCTCCAAGAGACCCAGTACTTC.

This rearrangement joins TRBV7-9 to TRBJ1-3, with TRBD1 matching 7 bases. Per germline, CDR1 SEHNR and CDR2 FQNEAQ (reference sequence). The CDR3 sequence is 16 residues long. Trimming cost V 5 bases and J 4 bases; bases outside gene matches: 11. The CDR3 reads CASSPSGQVIGNTIYF. The CDR3 DNA reads as TGTGCCAGCAGCCCCTCCGGACAGGTTATAGGAAACACCATATATTTT.

This chain uses TRBV24-1 with TRBJ1-2; no definite D call. V lost 3 bases and J lost 4, with 5 bases in between. The CDR3 runs 12 residues. CDR1 KGHDR and CDR2 SFDVKD come from the germline V gene. CDR3 sequence reads: CATSDGPYGYTF. The CDR3 nucleotides read TGTGCCACCAGTGATGGGCCCTATGGCTACACCTTC.

The rearrangement uses TRBV18 and TRBJ2-2; possible D gene TRBD2, 6 bases. The germline CDR1 and CDR2 sequences are KGHSH and LQKENI. The CDR3 totals 15 residues. The germline V and J ends were trimmed by 3 bases and 4 bases, with 12 bases remaining between them. The CDR3 here is CASSPGGHSTGELFF. The CDR3 DNA reads as TGTGCCAGCTCACCCGGAGGGCATAGCACCGGGGAGCTGTTTTTT.

This chain links TRBV27 with TRBJ2-5; tentative D call: TRBD2 (5 bases). V was trimmed by 4 bases and J by 6 bases, leaving 15 bases between them. The CDR3 extends over 14 amino acids. Per germline, CDR1 MNHEY and CDR2 SMNVEV (reference sequence). The CDR3 coding sequence is TGTGCCAGCAGTTCATGGACTGGGAGAAAGACCCAGTACTTC. It is translated as CASSSWTGRKTQYF.

This clone was seen just once. CDR3 DNA: TGTGCCAGCAGCCAAGGAGAGGGGGCGCGGAACACTGAAGCTTTCTTT. This codes for CASSQGEGARNTEAFF. The V and J genes are TRBV4-2 and TRBJ1-1, with 7 positions matching TRBD1. Germline V CDR1 and CDR2: LGHNA, YNFKEQ. With V trimmed by 1 base and J by 1 base, 6 bases remained unmatched. The CDR3 is 16 residues long.

The chain has TRBV6-5 and TRBJ2-7, with D possibly being TRBD1 (8 bases). CDR1 and CDR2 from the germline V gene are MNHEY and SVGAGI. Trimming pared 7 bases from V and 6 bases from J, leaving 19 bases between. The length of the CDR3 is 14 residues. The CDR3 region has the DNA TGTGCCAGCAATCCGACAGGGGAGGGAGGCGAGCAGTACGTC. Translation gives CASNPTGEGGEQYV.

The V gene is TRBV6-5, the J gene TRBJ2-7; D is possibly TRBD1 (6 bases). The CDR3 spans 14 residues. The V end was cut by 6 bases, the J end by 4 bases, with 16 bases between. Germline CDR1 is MNHEY and CDR2 is SVGAGI. The chain's CDR3 is CASSPPGHPYEQYF. The CDR3 bases are TGTGCCAGCAGCCCCCCGGGACACCCATACGAGCAGTACTTC.

The chain is built from TRBV10-3 and TRBJ2-3; D call uncertain. Trimming pared 0 bases from V and 0 bases from J, leaving 13 bases between. Per the germline V gene, CDR1 is ENHRY and CDR2 is SYGVKD. The CDR3 length is 17 residues. The CDR3 sequence is CAISESAQYSSTDTQYF. The CDR3 DNA is TGTGCCATCAGTGAGTCGGCACAGTACTCTAGCACAGATACGCAGTATTTT.

The V gene is TRBV3-1 (or the pseudogene TRBV3-2), the J gene TRBJ2-2; D is unresolved. There are 14 residues in the CDR3. Germline loops: CDR1 LGHDT, CDR2 YNNKEL (reference sequence). With 0 bases removed from V and 4 bases from J, the gap between germline ends came to 6 bases. CDR3 sequence reads: CASSQDGRTGELFF. CDR3 in DNA: TGTGCCAGCAGCCAAGACGGTCGCACCGGGGAGCTGTTTTTT.

The rearrangement links TRBV3-1 (or the pseudogene TRBV3-2) to TRBJ1-5; D ambiguous. Germline V gives CDR1 LGHDT, CDR2 YNNKEL (reference sequence). This CDR3 spans 16 amino acids. Trimming left V 2 bases short and J 6 bases short, with 17 bases between. The CDR3 region has the DNA TGTGCCAGCAGCCAAACTCGTGACTACCGGGCTCAGCCCCAGCATTTT. This codes for CASSQTRDYRAQPQHF.